These 2 T cell receptor beta chains share one sample of origin, sequenced in a study of cytomegalovirus exposure and HLA in healthy donors. In the PCR, 60 Vbeta and 13 Jbeta primers were used. The method was immunoSEQ multiplex PCR; TCRdb's version includes in-frame clones alone and lacks a portion of them. Among 150,000 to 200,000 clones, about 70% were seen once, and the ten largest hold 3% to 4%. Sequenced material: PBMCs. All receptors derive from a male donor in good health and CMV-seronegative.

The chain combines TRBV7-9 with TRBJ2-3; no firm D call. This CDR3 is built from 16 residues. The germline V gene encodes CDR1 SEHNR and CDR2 FQNEAQ (reference sequence). Trimming cost V 4 bases and J 2 bases, with 16 bases left between them. CDR3 nucleotide sequence: TGTGCCAGCAGCTCCGCCGTGTGGGCCCCCACAGATACGCAGTATTTT. This encodes CASSSAVWAPTDTQYF.

V gene TRBV7-2 combines with J gene TRBJ2-7; 8 nucleotides agree with TRBD1. The CDR3 contains 15 residues. Germline V lookup: CDR1 SGHTA, CDR2 FQGNSA. V lost 0 bases to trimming and J lost 3 bases; unmatched junction nucleotides: 4. The CDR3 region has the DNA TGTGCCAGCAGCTTAGCGGGACAGGCCTACTACGAGCAGTACTTC. Protein: CASSLAGQAYYEQYF.